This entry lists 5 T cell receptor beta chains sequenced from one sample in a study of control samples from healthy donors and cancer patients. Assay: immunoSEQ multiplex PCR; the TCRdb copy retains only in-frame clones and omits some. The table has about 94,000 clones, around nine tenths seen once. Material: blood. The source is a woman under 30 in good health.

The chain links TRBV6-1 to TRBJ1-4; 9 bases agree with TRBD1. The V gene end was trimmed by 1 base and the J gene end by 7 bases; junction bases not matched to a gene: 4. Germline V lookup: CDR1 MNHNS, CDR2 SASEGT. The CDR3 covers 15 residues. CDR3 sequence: CASSEGGTGSEKLFF. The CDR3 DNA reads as TGTGCCAGCAGTGAAGGGGGGACAGGGTCTGAAAAACTGTTTTTT.

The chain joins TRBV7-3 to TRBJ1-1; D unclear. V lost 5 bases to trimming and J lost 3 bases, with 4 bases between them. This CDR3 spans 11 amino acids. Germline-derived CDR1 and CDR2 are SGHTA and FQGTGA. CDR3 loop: CASSPHTEAFF. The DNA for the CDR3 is TGTGCCAGCAGCCCGCACACTGAAGCTTTCTTT.

The CDR3 nucleotides read TGTGCCAGCAGCTTCACCTGGAACGATGAAGCTTTCTTT. Residues: CASSFTWNDEAFF. J is TRBJ1-1 and V is TRBV11-3; D gene ambiguous. CDR1 is SGHNT, CDR2 YENEEA, per germline. The CDR3 consists of 13 residues. Trimming removed 3 bases from V and 7 bases from J, with 12 bases in between.

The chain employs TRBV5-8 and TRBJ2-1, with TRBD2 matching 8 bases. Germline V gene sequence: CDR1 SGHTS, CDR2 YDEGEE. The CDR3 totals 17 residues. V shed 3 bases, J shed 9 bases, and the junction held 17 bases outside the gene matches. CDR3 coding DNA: TGTGCCAGCAGCTGGCCAGCGGGGGCCCCGGGAGGCTCTGAGCAGTTCTTC. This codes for CASSWPAGAPGGSEQFF.

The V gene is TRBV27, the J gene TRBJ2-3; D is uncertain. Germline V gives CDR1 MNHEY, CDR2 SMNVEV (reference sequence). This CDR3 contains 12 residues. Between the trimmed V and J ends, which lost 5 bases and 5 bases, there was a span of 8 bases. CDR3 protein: CASSPTRDTQYF. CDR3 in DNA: TGTGCCAGCAGTCCCACCCGAGATACGCAGTATTTT.